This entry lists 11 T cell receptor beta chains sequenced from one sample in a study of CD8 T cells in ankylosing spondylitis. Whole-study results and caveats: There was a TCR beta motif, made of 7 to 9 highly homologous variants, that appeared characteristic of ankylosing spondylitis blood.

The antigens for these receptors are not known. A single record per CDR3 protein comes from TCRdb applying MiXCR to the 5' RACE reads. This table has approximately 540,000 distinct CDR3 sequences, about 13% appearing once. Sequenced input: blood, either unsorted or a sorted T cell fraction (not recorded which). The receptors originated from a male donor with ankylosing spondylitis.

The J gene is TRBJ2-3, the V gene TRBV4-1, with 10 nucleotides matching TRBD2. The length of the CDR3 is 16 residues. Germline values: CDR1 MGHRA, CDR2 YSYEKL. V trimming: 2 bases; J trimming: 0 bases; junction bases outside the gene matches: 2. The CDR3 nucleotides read TGCGCCAGCAGCCAATCTAGCGGGGGTAGCACAGATACGCAGTATTTT. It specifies CASSQSSGGSTDTQYF.

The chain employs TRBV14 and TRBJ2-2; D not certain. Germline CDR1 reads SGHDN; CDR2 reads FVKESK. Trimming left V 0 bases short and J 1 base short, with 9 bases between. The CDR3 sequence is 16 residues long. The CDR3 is CASSQEVSLNTGELFF. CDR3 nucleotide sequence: TGTGCCAGCAGCCAAGAGGTCTCGCTGAACACCGGGGAGCTGTTTTTT.

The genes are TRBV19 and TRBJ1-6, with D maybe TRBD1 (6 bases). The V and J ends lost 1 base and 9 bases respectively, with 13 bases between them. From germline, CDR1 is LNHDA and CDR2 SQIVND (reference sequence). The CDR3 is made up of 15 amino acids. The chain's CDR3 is CASSIVAGVFSPLHF. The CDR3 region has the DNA TGTGCCAGTAGTATAGTGGCAGGGGTTTTTTCACCCCTCCACTTT.

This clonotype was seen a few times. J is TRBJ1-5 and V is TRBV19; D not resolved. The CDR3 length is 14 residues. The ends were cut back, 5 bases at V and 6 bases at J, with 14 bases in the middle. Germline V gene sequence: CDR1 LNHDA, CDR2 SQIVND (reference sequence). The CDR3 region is CASSLPGLGQPQHF. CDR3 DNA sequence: TGTGCCAGTAGTTTGCCAGGTTTGGGTCAGCCCCAGCATTTT. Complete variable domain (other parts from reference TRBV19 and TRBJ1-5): DGGITQSPKYLFRKEGQNVTLSCEQNLNHDAMYWYRQDPGQGLRLIYYSQIVNDFQKGDIAEGYSVSREKKESFPLTVTSAQKNPTAFYLCASSLPGLGQPQHFGDGTRLSIL.

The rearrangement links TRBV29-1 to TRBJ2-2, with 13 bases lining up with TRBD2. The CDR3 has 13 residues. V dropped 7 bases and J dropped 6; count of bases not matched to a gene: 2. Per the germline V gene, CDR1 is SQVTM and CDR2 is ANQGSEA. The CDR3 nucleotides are TGCAGCGCCGGGACTAGCGGGGCCGGGGAGCTGTTTTTT. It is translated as CSAGTSGAGELFF.

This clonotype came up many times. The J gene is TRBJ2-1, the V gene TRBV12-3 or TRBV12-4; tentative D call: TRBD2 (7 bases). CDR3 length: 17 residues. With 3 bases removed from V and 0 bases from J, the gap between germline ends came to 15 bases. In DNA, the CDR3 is TGTGCCAGCAGTTTGTCCGGGGGGCTCGGCTCCTACAATGAGCAGTTCTTC. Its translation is CASSLSGGLGSYNEQFF.

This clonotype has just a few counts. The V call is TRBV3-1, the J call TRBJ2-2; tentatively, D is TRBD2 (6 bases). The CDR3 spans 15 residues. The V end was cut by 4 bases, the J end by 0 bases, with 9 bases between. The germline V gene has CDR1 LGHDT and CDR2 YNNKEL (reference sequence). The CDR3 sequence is CASSPGLSNTGELFF. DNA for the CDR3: TGTGCCAGCAGCCCGGGACTCTCGAACACCGGGGAGCTGTTTTTT. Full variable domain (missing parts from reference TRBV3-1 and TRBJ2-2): DTAVSQTPKYLVTQMGNDKSIKCEQNLGHDTMYWYKQDSKKFLKIMFSYNNKELIINETVPNRFSPKSPDKAHLNLHINSLELGDSAVYFCASSPGLSNTGELFFGEGSRLTVL.

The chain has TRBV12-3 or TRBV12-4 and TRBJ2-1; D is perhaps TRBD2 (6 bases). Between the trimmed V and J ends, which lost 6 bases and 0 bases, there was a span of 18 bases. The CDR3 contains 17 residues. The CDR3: CASRTLDGRNSYNEQFF. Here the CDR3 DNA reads TGTGCCAGCAGAACCCTAGACGGGAGAAACTCCTACAATGAGCAGTTCTTC.

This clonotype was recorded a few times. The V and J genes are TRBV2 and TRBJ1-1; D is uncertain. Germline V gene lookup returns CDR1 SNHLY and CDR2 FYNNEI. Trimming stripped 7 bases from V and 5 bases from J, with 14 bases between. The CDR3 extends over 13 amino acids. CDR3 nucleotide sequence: TGTGCCAGCACGGCGGGCGCGGGAACTGAAGCTTTCTTT. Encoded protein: CASTAGAGTEAFF.

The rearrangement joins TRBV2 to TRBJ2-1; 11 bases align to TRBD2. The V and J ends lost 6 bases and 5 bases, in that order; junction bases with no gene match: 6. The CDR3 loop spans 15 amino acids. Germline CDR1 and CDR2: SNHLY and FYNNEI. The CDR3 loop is CASRAGLAAHNEQFF. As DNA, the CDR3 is TGTGCCAGCAGGGCGGGACTAGCGGCTCACAATGAGCAGTTCTTC.

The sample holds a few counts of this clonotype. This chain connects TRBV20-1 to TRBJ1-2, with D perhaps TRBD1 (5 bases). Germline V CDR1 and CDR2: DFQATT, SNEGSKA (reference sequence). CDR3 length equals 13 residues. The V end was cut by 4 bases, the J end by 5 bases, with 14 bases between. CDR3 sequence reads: CSAILQGGYGYTF. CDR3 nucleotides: TGCAGTGCTATCCTTCAGGGAGGTTATGGCTACACCTTC.